This is a list of T cell receptor beta chains from one sample in a study of blood T cell repertoires in COVID-19. Assay used: immunoSEQ multiplex PCR; TCRdb lists only in-frame clones, some missing. The table has about 150,000 clones, approximately 81% seen once; the top ten hold less than 10%. Sequencing was performed on peripheral blood. The receptors derive from a woman aged 55-70 years with COVID-19, enrolled during active disease. The CDR3 runs from the conserved cysteine through the conserved F or W. The order of the fields is clone size, V gene, D gene, J gene, CDR3 DNA, CDR3 protein. D genes are given only for firm matches. Some rows mark clone size as missing; the rest say once, few, many or name a class of expanded clone.

abundance: .
v_gene: TRBV7-2
d_gene: .
j_gene: TRBJ1-3
CDR3nt: TGTGCCCTAGACAGCCTCCAAAGCCGTTACACCATATATTTT
CDR3aa: CALDSLQSRYTIYF

abundance: .
v_gene: TRBV5-5
d_gene: TRBD2
j_gene: TRBJ2-2
CDR3nt: TGTGCCAGCAGCGTGGGACTAGCGGGAGGTGACACCGGGGAGCTGTTTTTT
CDR3aa: CASSVGLAGGDTGELFF

abundance: once
v_gene: TRBV14
d_gene: TRBD2
j_gene: TRBJ2-3
CDR3nt: TGTGCCAGCAGCAGACGGACTAGCGGCACAGATACGCAGTATTTT
CDR3aa: CASSRRTSGTDTQYF

abundance: .
v_gene: TRBV30
d_gene: .
j_gene: TRBJ1-2
CDR3nt: TGTGCCGGTGGGCGGGTGGGAGGCTACACCTTC
CDR3aa: CAGGRVGGYTF

abundance: .
v_gene: TRBV27
d_gene: TRBD1
j_gene: TRBJ1-1
CDR3nt: TGTGCCAGCAGTCCCTGGACAGGGGCGAACACTGAAGCTTTCTTT
CDR3aa: CASSPWTGANTEAFF

abundance: .
v_gene: TRBV10-2
d_gene: .
j_gene: TRBJ1-5
CDR3nt: TGCGCCAGCAGCCCCGGACACCATAATCAGCCCCAGCATTTT
CDR3aa: CASSPGHHNQPQHF

abundance: .
v_gene: TRBV3-1/TRBV3-2
d_gene: TRBD1
j_gene: TRBJ1-3
CDR3nt: TGTGCCAGCAGCCGACAGGGACACTCTGGAAACACCATATATTTT
CDR3aa: CASSRQGHSGNTIYF

abundance: .
v_gene: TRBV30
d_gene: TRBD1
j_gene: TRBJ1-2
CDR3nt: TGTGCCTCCACGGACAGGCTGCAATCGCCATATGGCTACACCTTC
CDR3aa: CASTDRLQSPYGYTF

abundance: .
v_gene: TRBV6-5
d_gene: TRBD1
j_gene: TRBJ1-5
CDR3nt: TGTGCCAGCAGCCGGACAGGGGCAAATCAGCCCCAGCATTTT
CDR3aa: CASSRTGANQPQHF

abundance: .
v_gene: TRBV6-5
d_gene: TRBD2
j_gene: TRBJ2-7
CDR3nt: TGTGCCAGCAGTCCCTACGCACTAGCGGGGGACGAGCAGTACTTC
CDR3aa: CASSPYALAGDEQYF

abundance: .
v_gene: TRBV6-1
d_gene: .
j_gene: TRBJ1-2
CDR3nt: TGTGCCAGCAGTGAAGGGGAGTTGGCCTATGGCTACACCTTC
CDR3aa: CASSEGELAYGYTF

abundance: .
v_gene: TRBV2
d_gene: TRBD1
j_gene: TRBJ1-2
CDR3nt: TGTGCCAGCCGGGACAGGGCTTTTGGCTACACCTTC
CDR3aa: CASRDRAFGYTF

abundance: once
v_gene: TRBV4-1
d_gene: TRBD1
j_gene: TRBJ1-5
CDR3nt: TGCGCCAGCAGCCACCCGGACAGGGTGGGGAATCAGCCCCAGCATTTT
CDR3aa: CASSHPDRVGNQPQHF

abundance: .
v_gene: TRBV19
d_gene: TRBD2
j_gene: TRBJ2-1
CDR3nt: TGTGCCAGTAGTTTCCCCGGGACTAGCGGGTACAATGAGCAGTTCTTC
CDR3aa: CASSFPGTSGYNEQFF

abundance: .
v_gene: TRBV24-1
d_gene: .
j_gene: TRBJ1-2
CDR3nt: TGTGCCACCAGTGGTTTGGCCCACGGGGTCTATGGCTACACCTTC
CDR3aa: CATSGLAHGVYGYTF

abundance: .
v_gene: TRBV19
d_gene: .
j_gene: TRBJ2-2
CDR3nt: TGTGCCAGTAGTACCTACAGGCCCACCGGGGAGCTGTTTTTT
CDR3aa: CASSTYRPTGELFF

abundance: .
v_gene: TRBV10-3
d_gene: TRBD1
j_gene: TRBJ1-4
CDR3nt: TGTGCCATCGGACAGGAGAAGAATGAAAAACTGTTTTTT
CDR3aa: CAIGQEKNEKLFF

abundance: .
v_gene: TRBV29-1
d_gene: .
j_gene: TRBJ1-1
CDR3nt: TGCAGCGTTCAACGGAGCGGACGGAGGAACACTGAAGCTTTCTTT
CDR3aa: CSVQRSGRRNTEAFF

abundance: .
v_gene: TRBV7-2
d_gene: .
j_gene: TRBJ1-1
CDR3nt: TGTGCCAGCAGCTTAGGGGCAAACACTGAAGCTTTCTTT
CDR3aa: CASSLGANTEAFF

abundance: .
v_gene: TRBV19
d_gene: TRBD2
j_gene: TRBJ2-3
CDR3nt: TGTGCCAGTAGTTCTCGGGGGAGCGGGGGGGCAGATACGCAGTATTTT
CDR3aa: CASSSRGSGGADTQYF

abundance: .
v_gene: TRBV5-1
d_gene: .
j_gene: TRBJ2-1
CDR3nt: TGCGCCAGCAGCTCGCAGGGGAATGAGCAGTTCTTC
CDR3aa: CASSSQGNEQFF

abundance: once
v_gene: TRBV30
d_gene: TRBD1
j_gene: TRBJ1-1
CDR3nt: TGTGCCTGGAGTGGACAGGGACGTATTGAAGCTTTCTTT
CDR3aa: CAWSGQGRIEAFF

abundance: .
v_gene: TRBV5-6
d_gene: .
j_gene: TRBJ2-4
CDR3nt: TGTGCCAGCAGCTTGTTGGGCACTGAGCTAGCCAAAAACATTCAGTACTTC
CDR3aa: CASSLLGTELAKNIQYF

abundance: once
v_gene: TRBV19
d_gene: TRBD1
j_gene: TRBJ2-7
CDR3nt: TGTGCCAGTAGTATCGGACAGGGCCTTTCCTACGAGCAGTACTTC
CDR3aa: CASSIGQGLSYEQYF

abundance: .
v_gene: TRBV7-3
d_gene: .
j_gene: TRBJ2-5
CDR3nt: TGTGCCAGCAGCCCTCATTCCGGAGCCCAAGAGACCCAGTACTTC
CDR3aa: CASSPHSGAQETQYF

abundance: .
v_gene: TRBV19
d_gene: TRBD1
j_gene: TRBJ1-5
CDR3nt: TGTGCCAGTAGTAAGAACAGGGGAAATCAGCCCCAGCATTTT
CDR3aa: CASSKNRGNQPQHF

abundance: .
v_gene: TRBV5-6
d_gene: TRBD1
j_gene: TRBJ1-2
CDR3nt: TGTGCCAGCAGCTTCCAGGACAGGGGTAATGGCTACACCTTC
CDR3aa: CASSFQDRGNGYTF

abundance: .
v_gene: TRBV6-6
d_gene: TRBD1
j_gene: TRBJ1-1
CDR3nt: TGTGCCAGCAGTTCCCAGGGGGGAATGAACACTGAAGCTTTCTTT
CDR3aa: CASSSQGGMNTEAFF

abundance: .
v_gene: TRBV27
d_gene: .
j_gene: TRBJ1-1
CDR3nt: TGTGCCAGCAGAAAGCTCACTGAAGCTTTCTTT
CDR3aa: CASRKLTEAFF

abundance: .
v_gene: TRBV28
d_gene: TRBD1
j_gene: TRBJ1-2
CDR3nt: TGTGCCAGCAGTTTACAGGGGGGTCGTGGCTACACCTTC
CDR3aa: CASSLQGGRGYTF

abundance: .
v_gene: TRBV19
d_gene: TRBD1
j_gene: TRBJ1-1
CDR3nt: TGTGCCAGTAGTAGACAGGGGGCGCCCACTGAAGCTTTCTTT
CDR3aa: CASSRQGAPTEAFF

abundance: .
v_gene: TRBV5-4
d_gene: TRBD2
j_gene: TRBJ2-1
CDR3nt: TGTGCCAGCAGAAGGACTAGCGGGAAGACCAATGAGCAGTTCTTC
CDR3aa: CASRRTSGKTNEQFF

abundance: .
v_gene: TRBV6-2/TRBV6-3
d_gene: .
j_gene: TRBJ1-2
CDR3nt: TGTGCCAGCAGCCCAGGACACTACTATGGCTACACCTTC
CDR3aa: CASSPGHYYGYTF

abundance: .
v_gene: TRBV5-5
d_gene: TRBD1
j_gene: TRBJ1-3
CDR3nt: TGTGCCAGCAGCACTTTGACAGGGATCTTCTCTGGAAACACCATATATTTT
CDR3aa: CASSTLTGIFSGNTIYF

abundance: .
v_gene: TRBV5-1
d_gene: TRBD1
j_gene: TRBJ2-7
CDR3nt: TGCGCCAGCAGCCCAACCGGACAGGAATCCTACGAGCAGTACTTC
CDR3aa: CASSPTGQESYEQYF

abundance: .
v_gene: TRBV11-3
d_gene: TRBD2
j_gene: TRBJ2-5
CDR3nt: TGTGCCAGCAGTCTTGGACTAGCGGGAGGGACCGGGGAGACCCAGTACTTC
CDR3aa: CASSLGLAGGTGETQYF

abundance: .
v_gene: TRBV27
d_gene: .
j_gene: TRBJ2-1
CDR3nt: TGTGCCAGCACCCTGGGACTCGTTGGCAGCCACAATGAGCAGTTCTTC
CDR3aa: CASTLGLVGSHNEQFF

abundance: .
v_gene: TRBV2
d_gene: .
j_gene: TRBJ1-1
CDR3nt: TGTGCCAGCACTCGAGATGGGACAACGAACACTGAAGCTTTCTTT
CDR3aa: CASTRDGTTNTEAFF

abundance: .
v_gene: TRBV14
d_gene: .
j_gene: TRBJ1-6
CDR3nt: TGTGCCAGCAGCCCTCTCGGCAGAGGTGATTCACCCCTCCACTTT
CDR3aa: CASSPLGRGDSPLHF

abundance: .
v_gene: TRBV24-1
d_gene: .
j_gene: TRBJ1-2
CDR3nt: TGTGCCACCCGGGAGGGACCGGGAGATGGCTGGACCTTC
CDR3aa: CATREGPGDGWTF

abundance: .
v_gene: TRBV5-1
d_gene: .
j_gene: TRBJ1-6
CDR3nt: TGCGCCAGCAGCTTGGAGGGAGGTGGGACGCCCCTCCACTTT
CDR3aa: CASSLEGGGTPLHF

abundance: .
v_gene: TRBV3-1/TRBV3-2
d_gene: .
j_gene: TRBJ2-7
CDR3nt: TGTGCCAGCAGCCAAAAAAGGGGAGGCGAGCAGTACTTC
CDR3aa: CASSQKRGGEQYF

abundance: .
v_gene: TRBV6-5
d_gene: .
j_gene: TRBJ2-2
CDR3nt: TGTGCCAGCAGTTACCCTTCGAACACCGGGGAGCTGTTTTTT
CDR3aa: CASSYPSNTGELFF

abundance: .
v_gene: TRBV5-8
d_gene: .
j_gene: TRBJ1-2
CDR3nt: TGTGCCAGCAGCCCAGGGTCAGGCGGCTACACCTTC
CDR3aa: CASSPGSGGYTF

abundance: .
v_gene: TRBV14
d_gene: TRBD2
j_gene: TRBJ2-1
CDR3nt: TGTGCCAGCAGCCAAATGCAACTAGCGGGCATTAACAATGAGCAGTTCTTC
CDR3aa: CASSQMQLAGINNEQFF

abundance: .
v_gene: TRBV3-1/TRBV3-2
d_gene: TRBD2
j_gene: TRBJ2-4
CDR3nt: TGTGCCAGCGCCGAAACTTCCACGGGAGGCCTAGCCAAAAACATTCAGTACTTC
CDR3aa: CASAETSTGGLAKNIQYF

abundance: few
v_gene: TRBV5-4
d_gene: .
j_gene: TRBJ2-5
CDR3nt: TGTGCCAGCAGCCCCCTCGGGGAGACCCAGTACTTC
CDR3aa: CASSPLGETQYF

abundance: .
v_gene: TRBV11-2
d_gene: TRBD2
j_gene: TRBJ2-1
CDR3nt: TGTGCCAGCAGCTTAGTGGCGGGAGCGTCCTACAATGAGCAGTTCTTC
CDR3aa: CASSLVAGASYNEQFF

abundance: .
v_gene: TRBV5-1
d_gene: .
j_gene: TRBJ2-7
CDR3nt: TGCGCCAGCAGCTTGGAAGGGGGATTCTCCTACGAGCAGTACTTC
CDR3aa: CASSLEGGFSYEQYF

abundance: .
v_gene: TRBV3-1/TRBV3-2
d_gene: .
j_gene: TRBJ1-2
CDR3nt: TGTGCCAGCAGCCAAGGAGGAGGGAGAGTTGGATATGGCTACACCTTC
CDR3aa: CASSQGGGRVGYGYTF

abundance: .
v_gene: TRBV11-3
d_gene: .
j_gene: TRBJ2-5
CDR3nt: TGTGCCAGCAGCTCCGGAACATCAGGGGTAGGGGAGACCCAGTACTTC
CDR3aa: CASSSGTSGVGETQYF

abundance: .
v_gene: TRBV5-1
d_gene: TRBD1
j_gene: TRBJ1-4
CDR3nt: TGCGCCAGCAGCTTGACGATGACAGGGAATGAAAAACTGTTTTTT
CDR3aa: CASSLTMTGNEKLFF

abundance: .
v_gene: TRBV15
d_gene: TRBD1
j_gene: TRBJ1-4
CDR3nt: TGTGCCACCAGCAGCCTTTCAGGGGGTAATGAAAAACTGTTTTTT
CDR3aa: CATSSLSGGNEKLFF

abundance: .
v_gene: TRBV5-1
d_gene: .
j_gene: TRBJ1-2
CDR3nt: TGCGCCAGCAGCCCCGAGGGAAACTATGGCTACACCTTC
CDR3aa: CASSPEGNYGYTF

abundance: .
v_gene: TRBV4-2
d_gene: .
j_gene: TRBJ1-6
CDR3nt: TGTGCCAGCAGCCAAGATCAAAGGGGCTTAGGCCACCTCCACTTT
CDR3aa: CASSQDQRGLGHLHF

abundance: .
v_gene: TRBV6-1
d_gene: .
j_gene: TRBJ1-4
CDR3nt: TGTGCCAGCAGTGAAAGGCTGGGGTCTGGGGGCGAAAAACTGTTTTTT
CDR3aa: CASSERLGSGGEKLFF

abundance: .
v_gene: TRBV3-1/TRBV3-2
d_gene: .
j_gene: TRBJ2-2
CDR3nt: TGTGCCAGCAGCCAAGTCAGGGCCCTCACCGGGGAGCTGTTTTTT
CDR3aa: CASSQVRALTGELFF